The 15 T cell receptor beta chains reported below all come from one sample, sequenced in a study of somatic reversion in DOCK8 deficiency. From approximately 100 ng genomic DNA, TRB libraries were made by one-step EuroClonality-NGS amplicon PCR. TCRdb analysed the multiplex PCR reads with MiXCR anew, one entry per CDR3 protein. The sample consists of more than 1,300 distinct CDR3 sequences, 18% of them appearing once. Sequenced sample: blood. The receptors stem from a human donor with DOCK8 deficiency.

The sample holds many counts of this clonotype. The chain employs TRBV4-3 and TRBJ1-1; D is uncertain. The CDR3 totals 13 residues. V was cut by 1 base and J by 4 bases, with 7 bases left in between. Germline V gene lookup returns CDR1 LGHNA and CDR2 YSLEER. CDR3 sequence reads: CASSQGPVTEAFF. The CDR3, as DNA: TGCGCCAGCAGCCAAGGCCCCGTCACTGAAGCTTTCTTT.

This clonotype is judged medium-sized. J is TRBJ1-1 and V is TRBV3-1; the D gene is possibly TRBD1 (6 bases). V was clipped by 4 bases and J by 3 bases, with 9 bases between them. CDR1 and CDR2 (germline): LGHDT, YNNKEL (reference sequence). The CDR3 is 13 amino acids. The CDR3 sequence: CASSRAGDTEAFF. The CDR3 nucleotides read TGTGCCAGCAGCCGAGCAGGGGACACTGAAGCTTTCTTT.

This chain's CDR3 is CASSDSIQGGSLYGYTF. The CDR3 region has the DNA TGTGCCAGCAGTGACTCTATTCAGGGAGGGAGTCTCTATGGCTACACCTTC. The V and J genes are TRBV6-4 and TRBJ1-2; perhaps TRBD1 as D (5 bases). There are 17 residues in the CDR3. The V end lost 0 bases, the J end lost 4 bases, and 18 bases lay between the germline ends. CDR1 is MRHNA, CDR2 SNTAGT, per germline.

The chain uses TRBV6-2 or TRBV6-3 and TRBJ2-7; TRBD1 matches at 9 bases. From germline, CDR1 is MNHEY and CDR2 SVGEGT. The CDR3 runs 12 residues. V was clipped by 5 bases and J by 6 bases; unmatched bases: 2. CDR3 region: CASSLGQGEQYF. CDR3 coding DNA: TGTGCCAGCAGTCTGGGACAGGGCGAGCAGTACTTC.

This clonotype was seen a few times. The chain carries TRBV18 and TRBJ2-7; 7 bases agree with TRBD1. This CDR3 has 14 amino acids. Germline V gene data show CDR1 as KGHSH and CDR2 as LQKENI. V was clipped by 4 bases and J by 5 bases; unmatched bases: 8. The CDR3 nucleotides read TGTGCCAGCTCACAGACCGACAGGGTCAACGAGCAGTACTTC. It translates to CASSQTDRVNEQYF.

This clonotype has more than one count but fewer than ten. CDR3 in amino acids: CASSTGTSRPYTF. For the CDR3, the DNA is TGTGCCAGCAGTACCGGGACATCAAGGCCCTACACCTTC. The rearrangement joins TRBV2 to TRBJ1-2, with D possibly TRBD1 on 6 matching bases. From germline, CDR1 is SNHLY and CDR2 FYNNEI. Trimming cost V 5 bases and J 10 bases, with 17 bases left between them. The CDR3 has 13 residues.

This clonotype is labeled as medium-sized. The rearrangement uses TRBV11-2 and TRBJ2-2; D remains unclear. With 1 base removed from V and 0 bases from J, the gap between germline ends came to 6 bases. Looked up from germline, CDR1 is SGHAT and CDR2 is FQNNGV. The CDR3 has 15 residues. DNA for the CDR3: TGTGCCAGCAGCTTAGCAGGTCCGAACACCGGGGAGCTGTTTTTT. This gives the protein CASSLAGPNTGELFF.

The chain combines TRBV12-3 or TRBV12-4 with TRBJ2-2, with a weak D call TRBD1 (6 bases). V shed 4 bases and J shed 7 bases, with 19 bases lying between them. The CDR3 totals 16 residues. CDR3 residues: CASSSDRSIVGGELFF. The CDR3 DNA sequence: TGTGCCAGCAGTTCCGACAGGTCGATCGTAGGCGGGGAGCTGTTTTTT.

This clonotype was recorded a few times. The chain uses TRBV29-1 and TRBJ1-5; D is unclear. Trimming left V 1 base short and J 11 bases short, with 15 bases between. Germline V gives CDR1 SQVTM, CDR2 ANQGSEA. CDR3 size: 13 residues. The CDR3 spells CSVEGDSRPAQHF. CDR3 DNA sequence: TGCAGCGTTGAAGGAGACTCCCGACCGGCCCAGCATTTT.

This clonotype was recorded at least ten times. The CDR3 region is CASSQDRGGPNTEAFF. CDR3 sequence (DNA): TGCGCCAGCAGCCAAGATAGGGGGGGGCCCAACACTGAAGCTTTCTTT. The chain employs TRBV4-3 and TRBJ1-1; possible D gene TRBD1, 6 bases. The germline V gene encodes CDR1 LGHNA and CDR2 YSLEER. V was trimmed by 0 bases and J by 2 bases, leaving 13 bases between them. The length of the CDR3 is 16 residues.

For this clonotype: A far larger clone is only one base removed, so a read error is likely. The genes are TRBV20-1 and TRBJ1-6, with a weak D call TRBD1 (5 bases). TRBJ1-1 matches the DNA end more closely, so the J call is doubtful. Germline loops: CDR1 DFQATT, CDR2 SNEGSKA (reference sequence). This CDR3 contains 13 residues. The CDR3 protein is CSATKDMNTDAFF. In DNA form, the CDR3 reads TGCAGTGCTACAAAGGACATGAACACTGACGCTTTCTTT.

In its sample, this clonotype is large. The genes are TRBV10-3 and TRBJ1-2; 11 bases map to TRBD1. CDR1 ENHRY and CDR2 SYGVKD come from the germline V gene. V shed 6 bases and J 6 bases; nucleotides not matched to a gene: 9. The CDR3 consists of 15 residues. This CDR3 reads CAIRETDRGLDGYTF. The CDR3 bases are TGTGCCATCAGAGAAACGGACAGGGGGCTCGATGGCTACACCTTC.

This clonotype turned up a few times. This rearrangement joins TRBV24-1 to TRBJ1-2; D is unresolved. The V and J ends lost 5 bases and 3 bases respectively, with 9 bases between them. There are 13 residues in the CDR3. Germline V gene sequence: CDR1 KGHDR, CDR2 SFDVKD. This CDR3 is CATSVDGDYGYTF. The CDR3 DNA reads as TGTGCCACCAGTGTAGACGGAGACTATGGCTACACCTTC.

This clonotype was seen repeatedly, ten times or more. The chain combines TRBV7-2 with TRBJ1-5; possibly TRBD1 for D (5 bases). There are 14 residues in the CDR3. Trimming cost V 3 bases and J 5 bases, with 11 bases left between them. Germline CDR1 is SGHTA and CDR2 is FQGNSA. CDR3 bases: TGTGCCAGCAGCTTGGGGCAGTGGTATCAGCCCCAGCATTTT. It translates to CASSLGQWYQPQHF.

As concerns this clonotype: Being one base from a much bigger clone, this may be a read error. The V call is TRBV7-8, the J call TRBJ2-7; no clear D gene. Germline V lookup: CDR1 SGHVS, CDR2 FQNEAQ. CDR3 length: 15 amino acids. DNA of the CDR3: TGTGCCAACAGCTCCAGCCGGGTCTCACCGTACGAGCAGTACTTC. It specifies CANSSSRVSPYEQYF.